This TCR beta chain is from a study of persistence of HIV-infected CD4 T cells. Study details: Two participants gave one leukapheresis sample; others gave up to about 180 mL blood repeatedly. General study points: Degenerate expanded CDR3beta sequences were enriched among CMV- and Gag-responding cells. CMV- and Gag-responding cells had lower TCRbeta richness than CD3/CD28-responding cells. Proviral oligoclonality tracked with TCR oligoclonality within the same sorted cells.

Comments on this clone: Its specificity is not known.

The libraries were made with immunoSEQ version 4 in survey mode. Produced via immunoSEQ multiplex PCR; TCRdb's table is partial and in-frame only. The table records roughly 45,000 clones, 89% of them present only once. This nonspecific control used anti-CD3/anti-CD28 bead stimulation of CD4+ T cells. Sorting of responding CD4+ T cells relied on upregulated CD40 ligand together with CD69. The source was CD4+ T cells sorted from PBMCs after approximately 19-hour stimulation, collected from a patient who received antiretroviral therapy. This TCR came from an adult man with HIV who was CMV-seropositive.

DNA for the CDR3: TGTGCCAGCAGCCCTCAACTTCGACAGGGCTTCTACACCTTC. It translates to CASSPQLRQGFYTF. The chain couples TRBV5-6 to TRBJ1-2; TRBD1 aligns across 7 bases. The CDR3 has 14 residues. V dropped 4 bases and J dropped 10; count of bases not matched to a gene: 13. Germline-derived CDR1 and CDR2 are SGHDT and YYEEEE.